The 17 T cell receptor beta chains in this list originate from one sample, sequenced in a study of blood T cell repertoires in COVID-19. The data were produced by immunoSEQ multiplex PCR, yet TCRdb's version contains in-frame clones alone and is incomplete. The repertoire includes approximately 250,000 clones, roughly 88% of them detected once, and roughly 10% sits in the top ten. Specimen: peripheral blood. The receptors were gathered from a woman between 70 and 85 years old with COVID-19, enrolled during active disease.

CDR3 loop: CASSNLNRGTGELFF. The CDR3 bases are TGTGCCAGCAGCAATTTAAACAGGGGTACCGGGGAGCTGTTTTTT. J is TRBJ2-2 and V is TRBV21-1; TRBD1, the table's D call, was not compared with the DNA. TRBV21-1 is termed a pseudogene. The CDR3 consists of 15 residues.

J is TRBJ2-2 and V is TRBV11-2; D uncertain. The CDR3 extends over 13 amino acids. The germline gives CDR1 SGHAT, CDR2 FQNNGV. Deletions cut 5 bases from V and 9 bases from J, with 13 bases between. CDR3 DNA: TGTGCCAGCAGCCTTGGCCTTCACCGGGAGCTGTTTTTT. It translates to CASSLGLHRELFF.

This chain uses TRBV11-2 with TRBJ1-5, with no clear D. Trimming shortened V by 5 bases and J by 3 bases, and 8 bases separated the two germline ends. The V gene's germline CDR1 is SGHAT and CDR2 FQNNGV. The CDR3 runs to 13 residues. This CDR3 reads CASSRQFNQPQHF. CDR3 DNA: TGTGCCAGCAGCCGACAATTCAATCAGCCCCAGCATTTT. Filled out from reference TRBV11-2 and TRBJ1-5, the complete variable domain reads EAGVAQSPRYKIIEKRQSVAFWCNPISGHATLYWYQQILGQGPKLLIQFQNNGVVDDSQLPKDRFSAERLKGVDSTLKIQPAKLEDSAVYLCASSRQFNQPQHFGDGTRLSIL.

The gene calls are TRBV19 and TRBJ2-7; D unresolved. Between the trimmed V and J ends, which lost 3 bases and 0 bases, there was a span of 9 bases. This CDR3 spans 14 amino acids. Per germline, CDR1 LNHDA and CDR2 SQIVND (reference sequence). CDR3 amino acids: CASSIRGNSYEQYF. CDR3 bases: TGTGCCAGTAGTATTCGCGGCAACTCCTACGAGCAGTACTTC.

J is TRBJ2-7 and V is TRBV5-6; a weak D match, TRBD1 (6 bases). The germline V and J ends were trimmed by 7 bases and 5 bases, with 13 bases remaining between them. Germline V gives CDR1 SGHDT, CDR2 YYEEEE. The CDR3 is 12 amino acids. In DNA form, the CDR3 reads TGTGCCAGCGGTACAGGGTTCGACGAGCAGTACTTC. Its translation is CASGTGFDEQYF.

The chain carries TRBV4-3 and TRBJ1-2, with D uncertain. Germline lookup yields CDR1 LGHNA and CDR2 YSLEER. The CDR3 is made up of 13 amino acids. V was clipped by 1 base and J by 6 bases, with 9 bases between them. CDR3 protein: CASSQAGGNGYTF. In DNA, the CDR3 is TGCGCCAGCAGCCAAGCTGGAGGGAATGGCTACACCTTC.

In this sample, this clone turned up once. The V and J genes are TRBV10-3 and TRBJ1-1; 8 positions agree with TRBD1. Germline lookup yields CDR1 ENHRY and CDR2 SYGVKD. CDR3 length: 14 residues. Trimming at V came to 10 bases and at J to 0 bases, leaving 7 bases not matched to a gene. Written as DNA, the CDR3 is TGTGCCACTAACCCGGGACAGGTGAACACTGAAGCTTTCTTT. This sequence encodes CATNPGQVNTEAFF.

The chain combines TRBV7-9 with TRBJ2-7; 9 nucleotides agree with TRBD2. CDR1 and CDR2 from the germline V gene are SEHNR and FQNEAQ (reference sequence). The CDR3 is made up of 15 amino acids. V was clipped by 1 base and J by 2 bases; unmatched bases: 3. In nucleotides, the CDR3 is TGTGCCAGCAGCTTAGTACTAGCGGGTACCTACGAGCAGTACTTC. Translated, it gives CASSLVLAGTYEQYF. The variable domain in full, with the rest retrieved from reference TRBV7-9 and TRBJ2-7, is DTGVSQNPRHKITKRGQNVTFRCDPISEHNRLYWYRQTLGQGPEFLTYFQNEAQLEKSRLLSDRFSAERPKGSFSTLEIQRTEQGDSAMYLCASSLVLAGTYEQYFGPGTRLTVT.

The rearrangement links TRBV29-1 to TRBJ2-2; D remains unclear. CDR1 and CDR2 (germline): SQVTM, ANQGSEA. V lost 3 bases to trimming and J lost 6 bases, with 5 bases between them. The CDR3 runs 11 residues. CDR3 sequence (DNA): TGCAGCGTTGATTCGGCCGGGGAGCTGTTTTTT. Translation gives CSVDSAGELFF.

This clone was counted between two and nine times. The chain combines TRBV2 with TRBJ2-7; D perhaps matches TRBD2 (6 bases). Trimming left V 8 bases short and J 1 base short, with 15 bases between. CDR3 length: 14 amino acids. Looked up from germline, CDR1 is SNHLY and CDR2 is FYNNEI. The CDR3 spells CASEKAGSSYEQYF. CDR3 nucleotides: TGTGCCAGCGAGAAGGCGGGATCTTCCTACGAGCAGTACTTC.

The table lists this clone with a few counts. The DNA of the CDR3 is TGTGCCAGCAGCCAAGATCCCTGGACCCAGTACTTC. It is translated as CASSQDPWTQYF. This chain uses TRBV4-2 with TRBJ2-5; D is ambiguous. The V gene lost 0 bases and the J gene lost 7 bases, with 6 bases spanning the gap. The CDR3 length is 12 residues. Germline lookup yields CDR1 LGHNA and CDR2 YNFKEQ.

V usage is TRBV5-1 and J usage is TRBJ2-1; 10 bases agree with TRBD2. After removal of 0 bases from V and 6 bases from J, the junction contained 9 bases not matched to a gene. From germline, CDR1 is SGHRS and CDR2 YFSETQ. This CDR3 region has 17 residues. CDR3 loop: CASSLETTGLAFNEQFF. The CDR3 coding sequence is TGCGCCAGCAGCTTGGAAACGACGGGACTAGCGTTCAATGAGCAGTTCTTC.

The J gene is TRBJ2-3, the V gene TRBV29-1; D is ambiguous. CDR3 length: 11 amino acids. The V gene's germline CDR1 is SQVTM and CDR2 ANQGSEA. V was shortened by 6 bases and J by 1 base, with 5 bases between the two germline ends. In nucleotides, the CDR3 is TGCAGCGTCGAGCGCACAGATACGCAGTATTTT. As protein: CSVERTDTQYF.

This sequence joins TRBV5-4 and TRBJ2-5; 8 bases match TRBD2. The trim removed 7 bases at V and 5 bases at J, leaving 10 bases unmatched. The CDR3 runs 14 residues. The V gene's germline CDR1 is SGHNT and CDR2 YYREEE (reference sequence). DNA for the CDR3: TGTGCCAGCCGGAGCGGGAGCGGCCCGGAGACCCAGTACTTC. It translates to CASRSGSGPETQYF.

The V gene is TRBV18, the J gene TRBJ2-1, with TRBD2 identical over 7 bases. The J segment lost 3 bases and the V segment lost 5 bases, leaving 7 bases of the junction unmatched. Germline CDR1 and CDR2: KGHSH and LQKENI. The CDR3 totals 15 residues. The CDR3 spells CASSAGVTGYNEQFF. In DNA, the CDR3 is TGTGCCAGCTCAGCGGGGGTGACCGGCTACAATGAGCAGTTCTTC.

V usage is TRBV11-2 and J usage is TRBJ2-1; the D gene is possibly TRBD2 (5 bases). CDR1 is SGHAT and CDR2 is FQNNGV in the germline V gene. CDR3 length: 16 amino acids. Trimming took off 3 bases at V and 4 bases at J, with 16 bases between the two ends. CDR3 sequence reads: CASSLGWGVGYNEQFF. In nucleotides, the CDR3 is TGTGCCAGCAGCTTGGGTTGGGGAGTTGGTTACAATGAGCAGTTCTTC.

The V gene is TRBV19, the J gene TRBJ1-2; D gene ambiguous. CDR1 and CDR2 from the germline V gene are LNHDA and SQIVND (reference sequence). This CDR3 is 15 amino acids long. Trimming cost V 5 bases and J 8 bases, with 21 bases left between them. In DNA, the CDR3 is TGTGCCAGTAGTCCCATGGGTCCGGGAACAGCGGGCTACACCTTC. Its translation: CASSPMGPGTAGYTF.